One TCR beta chain is described in this entry. The entry originates in a study of blood T cell repertoires in COVID-19. Background on the study: Some COVID-19 samples were acute and others convalescent; all came from the United States, Italy and Spain.

The V end lost 6 bases, the J end lost 10 bases, and 12 bases lay between the germline ends. Germline assignment: CDR1 DFQATT and CDR2 SNEGSKA (reference sequence). The CDR3 runs to 11 residues. In the study's own analysis: Amplification with reference gene primers provided the estimates of nucleated cell counts. Using immunoSEQ multiplex PCR, the repertoire was profiled, and TCRdb retains in-frame clones only, with some absent. V, J and clone size are those of that table, while D and trimming were read from the DNA. Among 95,000 to 150,000 clones, around 80% were seen once, and the ten largest hold approximately 3.9%.

This TCR derives from a woman between 45 and 60 years old with acute or convalescent COVID-19. The chain couples TRBV20-1 to TRBJ1-4, with D unresolved. The sample consisted of peripheral blood. The CDR3 bases are TGCAGTGCCAACCGAGAGGGAAAACTGTTTTTT. Protein sequence: CSANREGKLFF.